The 9 T cell receptor beta chains presented below share a single source sample, sequenced in a study of blood T cell repertoires in COVID-19 (TCRdb year 2020). The library was made by the immunoSEQ multiplex PCR assay. TCRdb limited this immuneACCESS table to in-frame rearrangements with V and J called. A share of clones is missing; checked studies link under half to unresolved V genes, and the rest is unexplained. The sample data list fewer than 250,000 clones, and 80% to 90% of these were observed just once. The biggest ten clones account for approximately 8% of the sample. Source material: peripheral blood. The origin of the receptors is a woman in her forties or fifties with active or convalescent COVID-19.

The J gene is TRBJ2-7, the V gene TRBV5-1; 7 nucleotides align to TRBD2. V was pared by 2 bases and J by 6 bases, with 8 bases of the junction left unmatched. The CDR3 contains 14 residues. The V gene's germline CDR1 is SGHRS and CDR2 YFSETQ. In DNA, the CDR3 is TGCGCCAGCAGCTTAGACGCGGGAGTTCTCGAGCAGTACTTC. It yields the protein CASSLDAGVLEQYF.

In nucleotides, the CDR3 is TGCGCCAGCAGCTTGGGGACTAGCGGTGAGACCCAGTACTTC. Its translation is CASSLGTSGETQYF. V usage is TRBV5-1 and J usage is TRBJ2-5; TRBD2 matches at 10 bases. The trim removed 0 bases at V and 5 bases at J, leaving 1 base unmatched. Germline-derived CDR1 and CDR2 are SGHRS and YFSETQ. The CDR3 runs to 14 residues.

The chain carries TRBV12-3 or TRBV12-4 and TRBJ2-3; D not certain. V shed 8 bases and J shed 2 bases, with 5 bases lying between them. The CDR3 loop spans 11 amino acids. The CDR3 is CASQYTDTQYF. The CDR3 region has the DNA TGTGCCAGCCAGTACACAGATACGCAGTATTTT.

This sequence joins TRBV3-1 (or the pseudogene TRBV3-2) and TRBJ2-3; TRBD2 matches 7 bases. The CDR3 contains 15 residues. Germline CDR1 is LGHDT and CDR2 is YNNKEL (reference sequence). V shed 3 bases, J shed 9 bases, and the junction held 12 bases outside the gene matches. CDR3 bases: TGTGCCAGCAGCCAGTCACTAGCGAAGGGAGGGACGCAGTATTTT. Encoded protein: CASSQSLAKGGTQYF.

This CDR3 reads CASSRDRGLHGYTF. CDR3 DNA: TGTGCCAGCAGCCGGGACAGGGGGTTACATGGCTACACCTTC. The chain combines TRBV7-2 with TRBJ1-2; 11 bases are shared with TRBD1. The CDR3 contains 14 residues. The V segment lost 5 bases and the J segment 6 bases; nucleotides outside the gene matches: 5. Germline assignment: CDR1 SGHTA and CDR2 FQGNSA.

This chain joins TRBV28 and TRBJ1-5; TRBD1 aligns across 8 bases. The CDR3 totals 15 residues. Germline CDR1 reads MDHEN; CDR2 reads SYDVKM. With 8 bases clipped from V and 4 bases from J, the junction kept 10 bases outside the gene matches. CDR3 sequence (DNA): TGTGCCAGCCGAACCCGGGACAGGCCTAATCAGCCCCAGCATTTT. It yields the protein CASRTRDRPNQPQHF. Full variable domain (outside the CDR3, taken from reference TRBV28 and TRBJ1-5): DVKVTQSSRYLVKRTGEKVFLECVQDMDHENMFWYRQDPGLGLRLIYFSYDVKMKEKGDIPEGYSVSREKKERFSLILESASTNQTSMYLCASRTRDRPNQPQHFGDGTRLSIL.

The chain recombines TRBV28 with TRBJ1-1, with D unclear. This CDR3 spans 13 amino acids. CDR1 is MDHEN, CDR2 SYDVKM, per germline. The V gene lost 7 bases and the J gene lost 0 bases, with 9 bases spanning the gap. The CDR3 sequence is CASKEVMNTEAFF. CDR3 in DNA: TGTGCCAGCAAAGAGGTAATGAACACTGAAGCTTTCTTT.

The rearrangement uses TRBV10-3 and TRBJ1-5; maybe TRBD1 (5 bases). Per germline, CDR1 ENHRY and CDR2 SYGVKD. Trimming cost V 4 bases and J 0 bases, with 10 bases left between them. The CDR3 totals 15 residues. The DNA for the CDR3 is TGTGCCATCAGTGGGGGCAGGTATAGCAATCAGCCCCAGCATTTT. Its translation: CAISGGRYSNQPQHF.

The rearrangement joins TRBV30 to TRBJ2-1; D is ambiguous. The CDR3 contains 15 residues. Germline V gene sequence: CDR1 GTSNPN, CDR2 SVGIG (reference sequence). The V end was cut by 0 bases, the J end by 3 bases, with 12 bases between. The chain's CDR3 is CAWSVATLNYNEQFF. CDR3 DNA sequence: TGTGCCTGGAGTGTCGCGACTCTCAACTACAATGAGCAGTTCTTC.